This entry lists 27 T cell receptor beta chains sequenced from one sample in a study of CD8+CD57+ T cells in acquired aplastic anemia. Profiling of TCR beta VDJ combinations and CDR3 sequences used genomic DNA as template. Using its own MiXCR run on the reads, TCRdb lists one record per CDR3 protein. The sample records 250,000 to 300,000 distinct CDR3 sequences, around 60% being singletons. Sequencing was carried out using sorted CD4+, CD8+, or CD8+CD57+ T cells (not recorded which) from PBMCs. Receptor source: a human donor with severe aplastic anemia or a healthy control (not recorded which).

This chain links TRBV7-8 with TRBJ2-5; TRBD1 matches 9 bases. CDR1 is SGHVS and CDR2 is FQNEAQ in the germline V gene. Trimming removed 3 bases from V and 5 bases from J; junction bases left unmatched: 22. The CDR3 is made up of 20 amino acids. The DNA of the CDR3 is TGTGCCAGCAGCTTGGGCGGGCCGGGGGAACCACAGGGGGCGCAGGAGACCCAGTACTTC. This translates into CASSLGGPGEPQGAQETQYF.

The chain employs TRBV7-8 and TRBJ2-1; D call uncertain. Germline values: CDR1 SGHVS, CDR2 FQNEAQ. V was trimmed by 1 base and J by 6 bases, leaving 10 bases between them. There are 14 residues in the CDR3. The CDR3 coding sequence is TGTGCCAGCAGCTTAGAGTCGACACTCAATGAGCAGTTCTTC. Translated, it gives CASSLESTLNEQFF.

This clonotype was seen ten or more times. A read error is likely, as this CDR3 ends without the conserved phenylalanine or tryptophan. Because the CDR3's place on the DNA is in doubt, the DNA is left out and the CDR3 is given as listed by TCRdb. The chain is built from TRBV4-1 and TRBJ1-2. The CDR3 is 9 amino acids long, termini counted. CDR1 is MGHRA and CDR2 is YSYEKL in the germline V gene. CDR3 amino acids: CASSPKRTL.

In this sample, this clonotype turned up many times. In DNA, the CDR3 is TGTGCCAGCAGCCAAGATCTGAGGGGCACTGGCTACACCTTC. Protein product: CASSQDLRGTGYTF. The V gene is TRBV4-2, the J gene TRBJ1-2; a weak D match, TRBD1 (5 bases). V lost 0 bases, J lost 7 bases, and 12 bases lay in between. This CDR3 contains 14 residues. Germline CDR1 LGHNA, CDR2 YNFKEQ.

The genes are TRBV9 and TRBJ2-5; the match to TRBD1 covers 7 bases. V gave up 6 bases and J gave up 5 bases; unmatched junction bases: 4. Germline V gene lookup returns CDR1 SGDLS and CDR2 YYNGEE. The CDR3 loop spans 12 amino acids. The CDR3 DNA reads TGTGCCAGCAACAGGGGCGGCGAGACCCAGTACTTC. The encoded protein is CASNRGGETQYF.

This clonotype was observed a single time. This chain connects TRBV19 to TRBJ2-7; 11 bases fit TRBD2. V dropped 3 bases and J dropped 7; count of bases not matched to a gene: 11. The CDR3 is 16 residues long. The germline gives CDR1 LNHDA, CDR2 SQIVND (reference sequence). The DNA for the CDR3 is TGTGCCAGTAGTATGGTACTCGGGACTAGCGGCAATGAGCAGTACTTC. Its protein product is CASSMVLGTSGNEQYF.

This clonotype was counted ten times or more. CDR3 in DNA: TGCAGTGCCCGGGCCGACCTTTCCTACGAGCAGTACTTC. Amino acids: CSARADLSYEQYF. The V call is TRBV20-1, the J call TRBJ2-7; D ambiguous. Trimming removed 6 bases from V and 1 base from J, with 13 bases in between. Germline V lookup: CDR1 DFQATT, CDR2 SNEGSKA (reference sequence). The CDR3 has 13 residues.

V and J are TRBV7-3 and TRBJ2-2; a weak D match, TRBD2 (7 bases). Looked up from germline, CDR1 is SGHTA and CDR2 is FQGTGA. V was trimmed by 2 bases and J by 4 bases, leaving 11 bases between them. CDR3 size: 15 residues. CDR3 in amino acids: CASSLGGGGTGELFF. In nucleotides, the CDR3 is TGTGCCAGCAGCTTAGGCGGGGGCGGCACCGGGGAGCTGTTTTTT.

J is TRBJ1-2 and V is TRBV29-1; 7 positions match TRBD1. The germline V gene has CDR1 SQVTM and CDR2 ANQGSEA. With 6 bases clipped from V and 2 bases from J, the junction kept 3 bases outside the gene matches. The CDR3 loop spans 12 amino acids. The CDR3, as DNA: TGCAGCGTACGGGACAGCAACTATGGCTACACCTTC. Protein product: CSVRDSNYGYTF.

This clonotype was picked up one time. The V and J genes are TRBV29-1 and TRBJ2-3; no definite D call. V gave up 4 bases and J gave up 2 bases, with 10 bases separating them. The V gene's germline CDR1 is SQVTM and CDR2 ANQGSEA. The CDR3 is 13 amino acids. The CDR3, as DNA: TGCAGCGTTGGGCAACTACTCACAGATACGCAGTATTTT. Its translation is CSVGQLLTDTQYF.

The chain recombines TRBV19 with TRBJ1-1; TRBD1 is a possible D gene (5 bases). The CDR3 has 13 residues. V was cut by 3 bases and J by 6 bases, with 11 bases left in between. CDR1 and CDR2 from the germline V gene are LNHDA and SQIVND (reference sequence). CDR3 residues: CASSMGVWAEAFF. The CDR3 bases are TGTGCCAGTAGTATGGGGGTGTGGGCTGAAGCTTTCTTT.

V is TRBV9 and J is TRBJ1-2; D perhaps matches TRBD1 (5 bases). V lost 0 bases and J lost 4, with 10 bases in between. Germline loops: CDR1 SGDLS, CDR2 YYNGEE. There are 14 residues in the CDR3. The CDR3 sequence is CASSVAAQGYGYTF. The CDR3, as DNA: TGTGCCAGCAGCGTAGCTGCGCAGGGCTATGGCTACACCTTC.

J is TRBJ1-1 and V is TRBV2; 10 bases match TRBD1. The CDR3 is 16 amino acids. With V trimmed by 9 bases and J by 0 bases, 10 bases remained unmatched. Germline V CDR1 and CDR2: SNHLY, FYNNEI. The CDR3 DNA reads as TGTGCCAGTAGTATAAGGGACAGGGGATTGAACACTGAAGCTTTCTTT. Translating it yields CASSIRDRGLNTEAFF.

This chain connects TRBV19 to TRBJ2-2; D is tentatively TRBD1 or TRBD2 (5 bases each). Germline assignment: CDR1 LNHDA and CDR2 SQIVND (reference sequence). The CDR3 loop spans 13 amino acids. V was trimmed by 6 bases and J by 8 bases, leaving 13 bases between them. The CDR3 region is CASSPIEGGELFF. CDR3 bases: TGTGCCAGTAGCCCGATAGAGGGGGGGGAGCTGTTTTTT. The whole variable domain, filled in from reference TRBV19 and TRBJ2-2, reads DGGITQSPKYLFRKEGQNVTLSCEQNLNHDAMYWYRQDPGQGLRLIYYSQIVNDFQKGDIAEGYSVSREKKESFPLTVTSAQKNPTAFYLCASSPIEGGELFFGEGSRLTVL.

This clonotype has only a few counts. The gene calls are TRBV10-2 and TRBJ2-1, with 9 nucleotides matching TRBD2. This CDR3 is built from 15 residues. Germline V gene lookup returns CDR1 WSHSY and CDR2 SAAADI. The V and J ends lost 4 bases and 4 bases, in that order; junction bases with no gene match: 5. The CDR3 sequence is CASSVVAGAYNEQFF. CDR3 coding DNA: TGCGCCAGCAGTGTAGTAGCGGGAGCGTACAATGAGCAGTTCTTC.

This clonotype has only one observation. The V call is TRBV7-9, the J call TRBJ2-7; the match to TRBD1 covers 8 bases. CDR3 length: 13 residues. Germline assignment: CDR1 SEHNR and CDR2 FQNEAQ (reference sequence). V shed 6 bases, J shed 3 bases, and the junction held 4 bases outside the gene matches. The DNA for the CDR3 is TGTGCCAGCAGGCCCGGGACAGGCTACGAGCAGTACTTC. Encoded protein: CASRPGTGYEQYF. The full variable domain, in which reference TRBV7-9 and TRBJ2-7 provide the parts outside the CDR3, is DTGVSQNPRHKITKRGQNVTFRCDPISEHNRLYWYRQTLGQGPEFLTYFQNEAQLEKSRLLSDRFSAERPKGSFSTLEIQRTEQGDSAMYLCASRPGTGYEQYFGPGTRLTVT.

The rearrangement uses TRBV24-1 and TRBJ2-1; D is uncertain. The CDR3 sequence is 12 residues long. V lost 9 bases and J lost 9, with 14 bases in between. Looked up from germline, CDR1 is KGHDR and CDR2 is SFDVKD. The CDR3 region has the DNA TGTGCCACCTCAACGCCGCTGGGTGAGCAGTTCTTC. It encodes CATSTPLGEQFF.

This chain joins TRBV19 and TRBJ2-7; D may correspond to TRBD1 or TRBD2 (5 bases each). Germline V gives CDR1 LNHDA, CDR2 SQIVND (reference sequence). V was trimmed by 0 bases and J by 3 bases, leaving 9 bases between them. The CDR3 extends over 14 amino acids. CDR3 nucleotides: TGTGCCAGTAGTATAGATGGGGCGGGCTACGAGCAGTACTTC. Translating gives CASSIDGAGYEQYF.

Remarks on this clonotype: This may be a read error, as it is one base from a much larger clone. This chain joins TRBV5-1 and TRBJ2-7, with 11 positions matching TRBD1. From germline, CDR1 is SGHRS and CDR2 YFSETQ. CDR3 length: 14 amino acids. After removal of 4 bases from V and 6 bases from J, the junction contained 6 bases not matched to a gene. As DNA, the CDR3 is TGCGCCAGCAGCCGGCCGGGACAGGGGGGCGAGCAGTACTTC. It is translated as CASSRPGQGGEQYF. Drawing the rest from reference TRBV5-1 and TRBJ2-7, the complete variable domain is KAGVTQTPRYLIKTRGQQVTLSCSPISGHRSVSWYQQTPGQGLQFLFEYFSETQRNKGNFPGRFSGRQFSNSRSEMNVSTLELGDSALYLCASSRPGQGGEQYFGPGTRLTVT.

This clonotype was seen a handful of times. This chain uses TRBV24-1 with TRBJ2-1; 10 bases are shared with TRBD2. This CDR3 region has 18 residues. In germline, CDR1 is KGHDR, CDR2 SFDVKD. The junction had 10 bases not matched to a gene; V was cut back by 5 bases and J by 1 base. In DNA, the CDR3 is TGTGCCACCAGTGGTCCTAGCGGGGGACCTGATTCCTACAATGAGCAGTTCTTC. This translates into CATSGPSGGPDSYNEQFF.

For this clonotype: A much larger clone lies a single base off, so this may be a read error. The rearrangement joins TRBV18 to TRBJ2-5, with D tentatively TRBD1 or TRBD2 (5 bases each). The V end lost 3 bases, the J end lost 4 bases, and 15 bases lay between the germline ends. Germline loops: CDR1 KGHSH, CDR2 LQKENI. The CDR3 contains 15 residues. The CDR3 DNA is TGTGCCAGCTCACCGTTGGGCAGGGCGGGAGAGACCCAGTACTTC. The encoded protein is CASSPLGRAGETQYF.

This clonotype was observed a few times. The J gene is TRBJ2-7, the V gene TRBV20-1, with 7 nucleotides matching TRBD1. This CDR3 comprises 13 residues. Germline V CDR1 and CDR2: DFQATT, SNEGSKA (reference sequence). The V gene end was trimmed by 4 bases and the J gene end by 5 bases; junction bases not matched to a gene: 8. CDR3 protein: CSATRQGVNEQYF. The CDR3 coding sequence is TGCAGTGCTACGCGACAGGGCGTCAACGAGCAGTACTTC.

The chain joins TRBV10-3 to TRBJ1-5, with TRBD1 as a possible D gene (5 bases). The V and J ends lost 10 bases and 3 bases respectively, with 13 bases between them. The CDR3 sequence is 13 residues long. Germline V gene lookup returns CDR1 ENHRY and CDR2 SYGVKD. This CDR3 is CATGGGANQPQHF. The CDR3 region has the DNA TGTGCCACCGGGGGAGGGGCCAATCAGCCCCAGCATTTT.

This clonotype was counted a few times. The V and J genes are TRBV7-6 and TRBJ1-2; 7 bases agree with TRBD1. Trimming at V came to 5 bases and at J to 1 base, leaving 1 base not matched to a gene. The CDR3 covers 13 residues. From germline, CDR1 is SGHVS and CDR2 FNYEAQ. CDR3 loop: CASSRDSNYGYTF. In DNA, the CDR3 is TGTGCCAGCAGCCGGGACAGTAACTATGGCTACACCTTC.

V usage is TRBV7-3 and J usage is TRBJ2-3, with 8 nucleotides matching TRBD1. This CDR3 contains 15 residues. CDR1 and CDR2 from the germline V gene are SGHTA and FQGTGA. Germline trimming cut 4 bases from V and 4 bases from J; bases unmatched to any gene: 7. CDR3 bases: TGTGCCAGCAGCTACGACAGGGGTCGGGCAGATACGCAGTATTTT. This codes for CASSYDRGRADTQYF.

This chain connects TRBV7-3 to TRBJ2-5; 9 nucleotides line up with TRBD1. The CDR3 is made up of 16 amino acids. CDR1 is SGHTA and CDR2 is FQGTGA in the germline V gene. V was clipped by 1 base and J by 4 bases; unmatched bases: 7. CDR3 bases: TGTGCCAGCAGCTTAATGCCACAGGGGGCCGGAGAGACCCAGTACTTC. This codes for CASSLMPQGAGETQYF.

The V gene is TRBV12-3 or TRBV12-4, the J gene TRBJ1-2; TRBD1 aligns across 7 bases. Trimming cost V 3 bases and J 8 bases; bases outside gene matches: 6. The CDR3 totals 13 residues. The CDR3, as DNA: TGTGCCAGCAGTTTTGACAGGGTTAGAGGCTACACCTTC. Protein: CASSFDRVRGYTF.